A selection of T cell receptor beta chains follows, all from one sample in a study of T-cell reconstitution after alpha-beta-depleted transplantation in children. TCRdb re-analysed the PCR reads in MiXCR, keeping a single row per CDR3 protein. The sample contains around 300,000 distinct CDR3 sequences, 9.5% to 13% of which appear only once. The sequences come from PBMCs, collected before TCRalphabeta/CD19-depleted stem cell transplant. All receptors derive from a boy in the first two years of life with acute myeloid leukemia, due to receive a stem cell transplant. CDR3s include the opening cysteine and the closing phenylalanine or tryptophan. A D gene is named only where the DNA matches it firmly. The size field is filled for only some rows; it gives once, few, many or a size class.

clone size,V gene,J gene,D gene,CDR3 DNA,CDR3 protein
.,TRBV10-1,TRBJ2-4,TRBD1,TGCGCCAGATTGGACAGGGCCCTAAACATTCAGTACTTC,CARLDRALNIQYF
few,TRBV19,TRBJ2-7,TRBD1,TGTGCCACTGGGACAGGGGGCGTGAAGGACGAGCAGTACTTC,CATGTGGVKDEQYF
many,TRBV14,TRBJ2-7,.,TGTGCCAGCAGCTACCTAATGCGCGAGCAGTACTTC,CASSYLMREQYF
many,TRBV28,TRBJ1-1,.,TGTGCCAGCAGTTTAAGGTCCAGGGCACCTGAAGCTTTCTTT,CASSLRSRAPEAFF
few,TRBV3-1,TRBJ2-1,TRBD2,TGTGCCAGCAGCTTCCCGACTAGCGGGGTCTACAATGAGCAGTTCTTC,CASSFPTSGVYNEQFF
.,TRBV7-2,TRBJ2-3,.,TGTGCCAGCAGCTTAGTCGGGAAGGGGGTTCCCACAGATACGCAGTATTTT,CASSLVGKGVPTDTQYF
many,TRBV10-3,TRBJ2-7,.,TGTGCCATCAGTGAGTCGCCAGGCTCCTACGAGCAGTACTTC,CAISESPGSYEQYF
few,TRBV30,TRBJ2-3,.,TGTGCCTGGAGTTATTCTAGCACAGATACGCAGTATTTT,CAWSYSSTDTQYF
.,TRBV25-1,TRBJ1-3,.,TGTGCCAGCAGTGAACCCCCCAAGGGGGTAGGTTCTGTAAACACCATATATTTT,CASSEPPKGVGSVNTIYF
many,TRBV29-1,TRBJ2-1,TRBD2,TGCAGCGTTGAAGATGGACTAGCGCAGCTCTATGAGCAGTTCTTC,CSVEDGLAQLYEQFF
many,TRBV6-2/TRBV6-3,TRBJ1-1,TRBD1,TGTGCCAGCAGTTCCGGGACAGGGCCCTTGAACACTGAAGCTTTCTTT,CASSSGTGPLNTEAFF
many,TRBV6-2/TRBV6-3,TRBJ2-7,TRBD2,TGTGCCAGCTTGTCTAGCGGGAGTTCTTTCTACGAGCAGTACTTC,CASLSSGSSFYEQYF
.,TRBV12-5,TRBJ1-1,.,TGTGCTAGCTTACAGGGAGGGAACACTGAAGCTTTCTTT,CASLQGGNTEAFF
many,TRBV9,TRBJ2-7,.,TGTGCCAGCAGCGTAGCGGGAAGCTACGAGCAGTACTTC,CASSVAGSYEQYF
many,TRBV3-1,TRBJ2-5,TRBD2,TGTGCCAGCAGCCAAGAGGCGCGGGGGGGCCCGAAGACCCAGTACTTC,CASSQEARGGPKTQYF
few,TRBV18,TRBJ2-1,.,TGTGCCAGCTCATCGCAGTCTTATGATGAGCAGTTCTTC,CASSSQSYDEQFF
.,TRBV7-3,TRBJ2-2,.,TGTGCCAAGTATAGGGGACGCAAGGGTGGCCGGGAGCTGTTTTTT,CAKYRGRKGGRELFF
many,TRBV12-3/TRBV12-4,TRBJ2-7,.,TGTGCCAGCAGTTTACGGTCCACGACCTACGAGCAGTACTTC,CASSLRSTTYEQYF
many,TRBV12-3/TRBV12-4,TRBJ2-2,TRBD1,TGTGCCAGCACCTGGGACAGGGGCGTTAACACCGGGGAGCTGTTTTTT,CASTWDRGVNTGELFF
.,TRBV11-2,TRBJ2-3,TRBD2,TGTGCCAGCAGCTTAGATTTTGGCGGGGGTATGCAGTATTTT,CASSLDFGGGMQYF
.,TRBV27,TRBJ1-5,.,TGTGCCAGCAGTCCAGCGGGCAGTTATCAGCCCCAGCATTTT,CASSPAGSYQPQHF
many,TRBV5-4,TRBJ2-5,.,TGTGCCAGCAGCTTGGAGCTAGTGCAAGAGACCCAGTACTTC,CASSLELVQETQYF
many,TRBV20-1,TRBJ2-4,.,TGCAGTGCTAAGGAAAGGTTTAAAAACATTCAGTACTTC,CSAKERFKNIQYF
many,TRBV6-5,TRBJ2-2,.,TGTGCCAGCAGTTACTCGCCCTTGACTACTAGCACCGGGGAGCTGTTTTTT,CASSYSPLTTSTGELFF
.,TRBV7-9,TRBJ1-4,.,TGTGCCAGCAGCGTGGGCGGTGTTCATAATGAAAAACTGTTTTTT,CASSVGGVHNEKLFF
.,TRBV6-5,TRBJ1-2,.,TGTGCCAGCAGTTACCGGAAACCGGGGGACCCGGCGGGTAAACATGGCTACACCTTC,CASSYRKPGDPAGKHGYTF
many,TRBV20-1,TRBJ1-3,.,TGCAGTGCGCCGGGACCCTCCTCTGGAAACACCATATATTTT,CSAPGPSSGNTIYF
few,TRBV27,TRBJ1-6,.,TGTGCCAGCAGTTTAATGAAGGATTCACCCCTCCACTTT,CASSLMKDSPLHF
many,TRBV10-3,TRBJ2-7,.,TGTGCCATCAGTGTTGGTAGCGGCTCTTACGAGCAGTACTTC,CAISVGSGSYEQYF
many,TRBV9,TRBJ2-3,.,TGTGCCAGCAGCTACCCCCGGGACTGGGTCACAGATACGCAGTATTTT,CASSYPRDWVTDTQYF
many,TRBV6-5,TRBJ2-7,.,TGTGCCAGCAGTTACTCGAACCGGGACTTACCCTACGAGCAGTACTTC,CASSYSNRDLPYEQYF